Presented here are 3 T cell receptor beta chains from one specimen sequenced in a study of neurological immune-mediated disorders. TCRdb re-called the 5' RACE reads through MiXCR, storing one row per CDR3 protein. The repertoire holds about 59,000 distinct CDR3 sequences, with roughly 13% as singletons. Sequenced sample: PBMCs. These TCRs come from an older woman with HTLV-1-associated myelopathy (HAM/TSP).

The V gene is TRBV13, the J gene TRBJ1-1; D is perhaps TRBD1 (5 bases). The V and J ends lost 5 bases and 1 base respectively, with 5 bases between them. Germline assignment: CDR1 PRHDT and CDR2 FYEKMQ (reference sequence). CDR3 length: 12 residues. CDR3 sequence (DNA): TGTGCCAGCAGCCAGGGGAACACTGAAGCTTTCTTT. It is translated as CASSQGNTEAFF.

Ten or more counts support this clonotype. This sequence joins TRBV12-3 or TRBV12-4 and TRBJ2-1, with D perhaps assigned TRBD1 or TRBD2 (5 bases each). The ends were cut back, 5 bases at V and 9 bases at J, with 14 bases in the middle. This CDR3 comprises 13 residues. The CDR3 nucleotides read TGTGCCAGCAGTCCCACCCAGAGGGGTGAGCAGTTCTTC. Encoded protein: CASSPTQRGEQFF.

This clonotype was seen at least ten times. CDR3 loop: CASSLMGQGQETQYF. CDR3 nucleotide sequence: TGCGCCAGCAGCTTGATGGGACAGGGGCAAGAGACCCAGTACTTC. This rearrangement joins TRBV5-1 to TRBJ2-5; 10 nucleotides line up with TRBD1. The CDR3 runs to 15 residues. Trimming took 1 base from V and 2 from J; bases not matched to a gene: 2. Germline-derived CDR1 and CDR2 are SGHRS and YFSETQ.